This TCR beta chain was observed in a study of pediatric ulcerative colitis. Broader study findings: All ulcerative colitis patients, but no controls, carried a couple of rectal clonotypes. Clonal expansions reduced rectal repertoire diversity in acute severe colitis.

Data came from immunoSEQ multiplex PCR; TCRdb stores just in-frame clones and leaves some out. The table has roughly 60,000 clones, over 80% seen once. CDR3 length: 15 amino acids. Germline V gene lookup returns CDR1 MNHNS and CDR2 SASEGT. The V gene lost 1 base and the J gene lost 7 bases, with 14 bases spanning the gap. This clone was recorded only once. Its matching antigen is unknown. Sequenced sample: blood. The chain uses TRBV6-1 and TRBJ1-5; D unresolved. The sequence derives from a boy between 10 and 17 years old who was a control in a study of pediatric ulcerative colitis. The CDR3 is CASSEVVDREQPQHF. The CDR3 region has the DNA TGTGCCAGCAGTGAAGTAGTAGACCGGGAGCAGCCCCAGCATTTT.